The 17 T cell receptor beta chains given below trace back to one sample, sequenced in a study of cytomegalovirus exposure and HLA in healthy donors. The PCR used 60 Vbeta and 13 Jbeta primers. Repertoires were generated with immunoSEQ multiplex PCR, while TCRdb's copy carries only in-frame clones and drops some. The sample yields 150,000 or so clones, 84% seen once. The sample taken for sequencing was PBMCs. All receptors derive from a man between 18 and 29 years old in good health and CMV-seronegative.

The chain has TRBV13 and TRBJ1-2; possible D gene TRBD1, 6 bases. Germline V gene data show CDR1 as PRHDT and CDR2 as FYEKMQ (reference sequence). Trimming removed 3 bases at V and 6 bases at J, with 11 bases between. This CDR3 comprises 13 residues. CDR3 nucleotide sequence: TGTGCCAGCAGCTTTAGGGGGGGCCATGGCTACACCTTC. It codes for CASSFRGGHGYTF.

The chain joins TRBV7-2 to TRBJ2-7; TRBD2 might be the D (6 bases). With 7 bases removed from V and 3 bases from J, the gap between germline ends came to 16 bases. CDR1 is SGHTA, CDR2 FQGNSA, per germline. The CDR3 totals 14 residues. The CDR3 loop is CASIDPGLDYEQYF. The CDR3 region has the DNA TGTGCCAGCATCGACCCGGGACTGGACTACGAGCAGTACTTC. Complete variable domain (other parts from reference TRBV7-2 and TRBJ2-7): GAGVSQSPSNKVTEKGKDVELRCDPISGHTALYWYRQSLGQGLEFLIYFQGNSAPDKSGLPSDRFSAERTGGSVSTLTIQRTQQEDSAVYLCASIDPGLDYEQYFGPGTRLTVT.

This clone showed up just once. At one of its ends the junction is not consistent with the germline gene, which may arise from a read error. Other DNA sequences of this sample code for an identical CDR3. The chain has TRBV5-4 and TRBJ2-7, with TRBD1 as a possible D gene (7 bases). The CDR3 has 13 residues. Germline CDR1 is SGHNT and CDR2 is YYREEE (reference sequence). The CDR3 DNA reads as TGTGCCAGTAGCTTGTCAGGGGGGCACGAGCAGTACTTC. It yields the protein CASSLSGGHEQYF.

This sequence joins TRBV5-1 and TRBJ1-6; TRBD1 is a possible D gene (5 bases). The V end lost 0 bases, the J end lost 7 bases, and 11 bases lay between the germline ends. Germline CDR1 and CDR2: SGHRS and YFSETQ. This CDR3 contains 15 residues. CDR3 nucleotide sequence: TGCGCCAGCAGCTTGGAGACAAGGACAAATTCACCCCTCCACTTT. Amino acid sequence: CASSLETRTNSPLHF.

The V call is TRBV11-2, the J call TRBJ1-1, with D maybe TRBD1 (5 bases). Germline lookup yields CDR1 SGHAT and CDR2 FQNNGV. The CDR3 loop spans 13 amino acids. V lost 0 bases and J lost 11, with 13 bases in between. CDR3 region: CASSLDDSLGAFF. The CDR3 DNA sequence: TGTGCCAGCAGCTTAGACGACAGTTTAGGGGCTTTCTTT.

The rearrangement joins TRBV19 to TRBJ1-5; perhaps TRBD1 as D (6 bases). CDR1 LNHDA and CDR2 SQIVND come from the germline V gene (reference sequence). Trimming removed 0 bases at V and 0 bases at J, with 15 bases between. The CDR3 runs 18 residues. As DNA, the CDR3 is TGTGCCAGTAGTATAGATGCAGGGGCCCAATATAGCAATCAGCCCCAGCATTTT. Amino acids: CASSIDAGAQYSNQPQHF.

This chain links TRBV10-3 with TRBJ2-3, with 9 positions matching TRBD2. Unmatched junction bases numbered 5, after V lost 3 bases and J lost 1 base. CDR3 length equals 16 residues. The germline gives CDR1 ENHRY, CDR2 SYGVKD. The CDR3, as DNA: TGTGCCATCAGTGATGGAGTAGCGGGGGGCACAGATACGCAGTATTTT. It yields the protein CAISDGVAGGTDTQYF.

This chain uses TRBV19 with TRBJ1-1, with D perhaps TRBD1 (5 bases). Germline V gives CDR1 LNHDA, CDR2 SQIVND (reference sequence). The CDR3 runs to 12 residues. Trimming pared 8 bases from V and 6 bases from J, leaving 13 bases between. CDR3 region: CASENPGSEAFF. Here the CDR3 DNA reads TGTGCCAGTGAAAACCCAGGGTCTGAAGCTTTCTTT.

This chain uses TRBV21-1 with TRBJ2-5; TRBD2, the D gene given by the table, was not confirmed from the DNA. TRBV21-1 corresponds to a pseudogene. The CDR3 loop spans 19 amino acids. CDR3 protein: CASSKGGIAGGLHQETQYF. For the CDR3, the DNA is TGTGCCAGCAGCAAAGGGGGGATAGCGGGGGGGTTGCACCAAGAGACCCAGTACTTC.

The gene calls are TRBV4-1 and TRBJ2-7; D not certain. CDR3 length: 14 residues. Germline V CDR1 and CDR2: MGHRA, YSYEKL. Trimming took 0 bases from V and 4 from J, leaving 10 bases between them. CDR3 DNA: TGCGCCAGCAGCCAAGAACTGGGCCCGTACGAGCAGTACTTC. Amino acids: CASSQELGPYEQYF.

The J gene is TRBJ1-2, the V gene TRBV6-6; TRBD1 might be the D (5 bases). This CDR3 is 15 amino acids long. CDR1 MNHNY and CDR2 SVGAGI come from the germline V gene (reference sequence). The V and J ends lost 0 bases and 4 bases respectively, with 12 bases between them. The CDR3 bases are TGTGCCAGCAGTTACTCGGTTCGGCAGGGCTATGGCTACACCTTC. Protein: CASSYSVRQGYGYTF.

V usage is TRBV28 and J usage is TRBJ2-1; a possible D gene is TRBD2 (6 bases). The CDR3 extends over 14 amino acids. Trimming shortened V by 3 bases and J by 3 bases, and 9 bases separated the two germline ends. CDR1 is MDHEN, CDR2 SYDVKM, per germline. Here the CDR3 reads CASSFKDYYNEQFF. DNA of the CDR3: TGTGCCAGCAGTTTTAAGGACTACTACAATGAGCAGTTCTTC.

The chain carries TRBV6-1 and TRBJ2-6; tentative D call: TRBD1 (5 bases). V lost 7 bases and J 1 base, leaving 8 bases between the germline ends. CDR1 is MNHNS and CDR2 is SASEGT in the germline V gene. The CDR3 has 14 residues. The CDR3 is CASTSGSGANVLTF. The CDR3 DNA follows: TGTGCCAGCACCTCAGGGTCTGGGGCCAACGTCCTGACTTTC.

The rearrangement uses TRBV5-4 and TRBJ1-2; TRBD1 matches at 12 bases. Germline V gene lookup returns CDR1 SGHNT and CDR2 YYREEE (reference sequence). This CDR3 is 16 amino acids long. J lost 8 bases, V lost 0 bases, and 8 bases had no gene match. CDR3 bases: TGTGCCAGCAGCTTGGGGGGGGGACAGGGGGCGTTGGGCTACACCTTC. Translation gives CASSLGGGQGALGYTF.

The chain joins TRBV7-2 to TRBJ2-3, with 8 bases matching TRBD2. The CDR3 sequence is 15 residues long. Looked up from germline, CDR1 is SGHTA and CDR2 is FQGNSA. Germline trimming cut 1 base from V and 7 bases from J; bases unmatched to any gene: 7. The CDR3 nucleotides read TGTGCCAGCAGCTTAGGCGGGAGGTGGCCCAATACGCAGTATTTT. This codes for CASSLGGRWPNTQYF. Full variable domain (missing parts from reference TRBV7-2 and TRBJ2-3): GAGVSQSPSNKVTEKGKDVELRCDPISGHTALYWYRQSLGQGLEFLIYFQGNSAPDKSGLPSDRFSAERTGGSVSTLTIQRTQQEDSAVYLCASSLGGRWPNTQYFGPGTRLTVL.

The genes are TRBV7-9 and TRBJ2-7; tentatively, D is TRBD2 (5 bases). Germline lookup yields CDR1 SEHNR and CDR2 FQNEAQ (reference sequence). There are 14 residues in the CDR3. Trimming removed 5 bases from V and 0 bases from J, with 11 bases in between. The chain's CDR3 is CASSPRVSSYEQYF. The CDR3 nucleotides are TGTGCCAGCAGCCCGCGGGTAAGCTCCTACGAGCAGTACTTC. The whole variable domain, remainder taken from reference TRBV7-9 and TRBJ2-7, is DTGVSQNPRHKITKRGQNVTFRCDPISEHNRLYWYRQTLGQGPEFLTYFQNEAQLEKSRLLSDRFSAERPKGSFSTLEIQRTEQGDSAMYLCASSPRVSSYEQYFGPGTRLTVT.

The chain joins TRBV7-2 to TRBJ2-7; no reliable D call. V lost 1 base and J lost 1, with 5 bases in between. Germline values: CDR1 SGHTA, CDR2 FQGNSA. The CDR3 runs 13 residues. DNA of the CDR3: TGTGCCAGCAGCTTAGTAGATTCCTACGAGCAGTACTTC. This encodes CASSLVDSYEQYF. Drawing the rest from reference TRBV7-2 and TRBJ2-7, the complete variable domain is GAGVSQSPSNKVTEKGKDVELRCDPISGHTALYWYRQSLGQGLEFLIYFQGNSAPDKSGLPSDRFSAERTGGSVSTLTIQRTQQEDSAVYLCASSLVDSYEQYFGPGTRLTVT.